A single sample is the source of the 9 T cell receptor beta chains below, sequenced in a study of T cell responses to AZD1222 COVID-19 vaccine. Clones were read by immunoSEQ multiplex PCR, and TCRdb kept only the in-frame ones, dropping some. The repertoire includes approximately 130,000 clones, 80% to 90% of them detected once, and about 9.5% sits in the top ten. Sequencing used peripheral blood, obtained 28 days after the second AZD1222 dose. The receptors derive from an adult who received the AZD1222 COVID-19 vaccine.

The chain carries TRBV6-5 and TRBJ1-1, with D perhaps TRBD1 (5 bases). The CDR3 covers 14 residues. CDR1 and CDR2 from the germline V gene are MNHEY and SVGAGI. Trimming removed 3 bases at V and 9 bases at J, with 17 bases between. The CDR3 region has the DNA TGTGCCAGCAGTTATACGGGGGAATCTTCTCAAGCTTTCTTT. Its protein product is CASSYTGESSQAFF.

This clone has just one count. The J gene is TRBJ1-1, the V gene TRBV6-1, with 8 nucleotides matching TRBD1. Trimming at V came to 1 base and at J to 6 bases, leaving 4 bases not matched to a gene. This CDR3 has 14 amino acids. Germline V gene lookup returns CDR1 MNHNS and CDR2 SASEGT. The CDR3 DNA is TGTGCCAGCAGTGAAGACAGGGGGATGGCTGAAGCTTTCTTT. Its protein product is CASSEDRGMAEAFF.

V is TRBV4-2 and J is TRBJ2-1; 7 bases agree with TRBD2. The CDR3 contains 15 residues. After removal of 4 bases from V and 6 bases from J, the junction contained 9 bases not matched to a gene. Germline CDR1 is LGHNA and CDR2 is YNFKEQ. CDR3 DNA: TGTGCCAGCAGCCCCCGGGGTGAGCGGGGCAATGAGCAGTTCTTC. Protein: CASSPRGERGNEQFF.

This clone was found once. The chain links TRBV6-6 to TRBJ1-3, with D tentatively TRBD1 (6 bases). V was pared by 6 bases and J by 3 bases, with 15 bases between. In germline, CDR1 is MNHNY, CDR2 SVGAGI (reference sequence). The CDR3 has 15 amino acids. The CDR3 reads CASSPTGTLGNTIYF. CDR3 DNA sequence: TGTGCCAGCAGCCCTACCGGGACACTTGGAAACACCATATATTTT.

The CDR3 bases are TGTGCTAGTGGTTTTAATCGAAACGAGCAGTACTTC. It translates to CASGFNRNEQYF. The chain recombines TRBV12-5 with TRBJ2-7; no clear D gene. Germline assignment: CDR1 LGHNT and CDR2 FRNRAP. The CDR3 is made up of 12 amino acids. V gave up 3 bases and J gave up 5 bases, with 8 bases separating them.

The rearrangement links TRBV19 to TRBJ2-7, with TRBD1 identical over 11 bases. This CDR3 has 14 residues. Germline V gene data show CDR1 as LNHDA and CDR2 as SQIVND (reference sequence). J lost 4 bases, V lost 3 bases, and 2 bases had no gene match. For the CDR3, the DNA is TGTGCCAGTAGTATCTGGGACAGGGGGTACGAGCAGTACTTC. Translating gives CASSIWDRGYEQYF. The full variable domain, rest sourced from reference TRBV19 and TRBJ2-7, is DGGITQSPKYLFRKEGQNVTLSCEQNLNHDAMYWYRQDPGQGLRLIYYSQIVNDFQKGDIAEGYSVSREKKESFPLTVTSAQKNPTAFYLCASSIWDRGYEQYFGPGTRLTVT.

V and J are TRBV12-3 or TRBV12-4 and TRBJ1-6; possibly TRBD1 for D (5 bases). The V end was cut by 6 bases, the J end by 9 bases, with 9 bases between. The CDR3 consists of 12 residues. CDR3: CASRGVGSPLHF. The CDR3 nucleotides are TGTGCCAGCAGGGGGGTGGGTTCACCCCTCCACTTT.

The rearrangement links TRBV7-6 to TRBJ1-1; 10 bases match TRBD1. Losses at the gene ends were 2 bases for V and 2 bases for J; bases not matched to a gene: 11. Germline CDR1 is SGHVS and CDR2 is FNYEAQ. This CDR3 is 18 amino acids long. As DNA, the CDR3 is TGTGCCAGCAGCTTACCGGCGGGGACAGGGGAACTTAACACTGAAGCTTTCTTT. Translated, it gives CASSLPAGTGELNTEAFF.

V and J are TRBV20-1 and TRBJ2-7; 10 bases map to TRBD2. CDR1 is DFQATT, CDR2 SNEGSKA, per germline (reference sequence). The ends lost 3 bases at V and 6 bases at J; junction bases unmatched: 8. The CDR3 length is 14 residues. The CDR3 here is CSASKRGGVSEQYF. CDR3 bases: TGCAGTGCTAGTAAGCGGGGGGGCGTGAGCGAGCAGTACTTC.